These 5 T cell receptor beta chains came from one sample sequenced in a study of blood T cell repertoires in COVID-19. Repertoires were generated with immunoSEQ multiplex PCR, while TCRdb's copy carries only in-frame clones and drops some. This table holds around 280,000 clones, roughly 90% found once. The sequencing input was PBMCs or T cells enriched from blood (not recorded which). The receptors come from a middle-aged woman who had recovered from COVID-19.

DNA of the CDR3: TGTGCCAGCAGCTTGTACAGGGGGGATCAGCCCCAGCATTTT. Translating it yields CASSLYRGDQPQHF. The chain is built from TRBV7-9 and TRBJ1-5, with TRBD1 identical over 8 bases. V shed 3 bases, J shed 5 bases, and the junction held 3 bases outside the gene matches. CDR3 length: 14 amino acids. Germline lookup yields CDR1 SEHNR and CDR2 FQNEAQ (reference sequence). Full variable domain (missing parts from reference TRBV7-9 and TRBJ1-5): DTGVSQNPRHKITKRGQNVTFRCDPISEHNRLYWYRQTLGQGPEFLTYFQNEAQLEKSRLLSDRFSAERPKGSFSTLEIQRTEQGDSAMYLCASSLYRGDQPQHFGDGTRLSIL.

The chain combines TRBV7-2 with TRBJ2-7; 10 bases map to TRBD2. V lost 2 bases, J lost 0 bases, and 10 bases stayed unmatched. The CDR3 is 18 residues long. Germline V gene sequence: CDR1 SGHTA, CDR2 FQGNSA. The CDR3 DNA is TGTGCCAGCAGCTTACGGGTTAGCGGGAGGTATAGCTCCTACGAGCAGTACTTC. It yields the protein CASSLRVSGRYSSYEQYF.

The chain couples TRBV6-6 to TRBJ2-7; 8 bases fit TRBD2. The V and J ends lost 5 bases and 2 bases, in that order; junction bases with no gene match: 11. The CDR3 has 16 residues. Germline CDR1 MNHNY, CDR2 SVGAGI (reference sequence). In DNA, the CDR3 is TGTGCCAGCAGTCTGACGGGGGGGGCGATTACCTACGAGCAGTACTTC. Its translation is CASSLTGGAITYEQYF.

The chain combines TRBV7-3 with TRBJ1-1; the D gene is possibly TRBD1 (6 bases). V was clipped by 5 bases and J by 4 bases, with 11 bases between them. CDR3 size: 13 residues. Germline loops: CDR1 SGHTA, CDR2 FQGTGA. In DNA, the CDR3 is TGTGCCAGCAGCACACAGGGTAGCACTGAAGCTTTCTTT. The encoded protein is CASSTQGSTEAFF.

Written as DNA, the CDR3 is TGCGCCAGCAGCCACGGGACTAGCGGGAGAGGGGGCACCGGGGAGCTGTTTTTT. Translating it yields CASSHGTSGRGGTGELFF. The chain is built from TRBV4-3 and TRBJ2-2, with TRBD2 identical over 14 bases. Germline CDR1 LGHNA, CDR2 YSLEER. V shed 3 bases and J 4 bases; nucleotides not matched to a gene: 7. The CDR3 consists of 18 residues.